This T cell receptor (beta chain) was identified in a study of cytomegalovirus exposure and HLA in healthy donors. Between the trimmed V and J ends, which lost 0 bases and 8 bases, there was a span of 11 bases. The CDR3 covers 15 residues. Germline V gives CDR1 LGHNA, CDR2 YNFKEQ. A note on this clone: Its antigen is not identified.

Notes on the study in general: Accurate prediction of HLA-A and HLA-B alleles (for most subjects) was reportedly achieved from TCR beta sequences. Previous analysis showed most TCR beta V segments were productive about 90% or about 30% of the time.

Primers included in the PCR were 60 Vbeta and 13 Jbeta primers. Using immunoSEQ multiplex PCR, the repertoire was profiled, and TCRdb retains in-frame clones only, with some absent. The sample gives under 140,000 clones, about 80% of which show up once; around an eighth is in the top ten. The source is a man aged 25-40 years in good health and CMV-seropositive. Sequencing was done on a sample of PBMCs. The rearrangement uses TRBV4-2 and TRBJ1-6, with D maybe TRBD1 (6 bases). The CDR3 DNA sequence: TGTGCCAGCAGCCAAGAGCAGGGGTTGGATTCACCCCTCCACTTT. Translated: CASSQEQGLDSPLHF.